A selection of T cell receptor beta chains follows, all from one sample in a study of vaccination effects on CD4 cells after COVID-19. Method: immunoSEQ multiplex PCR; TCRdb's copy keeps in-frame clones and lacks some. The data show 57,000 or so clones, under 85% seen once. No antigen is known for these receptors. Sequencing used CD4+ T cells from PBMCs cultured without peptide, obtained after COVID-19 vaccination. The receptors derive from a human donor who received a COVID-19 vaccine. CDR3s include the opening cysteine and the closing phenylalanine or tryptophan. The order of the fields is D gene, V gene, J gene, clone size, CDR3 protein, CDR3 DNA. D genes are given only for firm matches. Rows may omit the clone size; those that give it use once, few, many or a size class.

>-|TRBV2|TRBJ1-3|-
CASSSGNSGNTIYF
TGTGCCAGCAGTTCAGGGAACTCTGGAAACACCATATATTTT
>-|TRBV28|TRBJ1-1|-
CASRTLMNTEAFF
TGTGCCAGCAGGACCTTGATGAACACTGAAGCTTTCTTT
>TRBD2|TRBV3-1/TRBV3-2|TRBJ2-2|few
CASSRTSGELFF
TGTGCCAGCAGCCGGACTAGCGGGGAGCTGTTTTTT
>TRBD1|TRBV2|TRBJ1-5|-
CASSVQGLYQPQHF
TGTGCCAGCAGTGTACAGGGGCTGTATCAGCCCCAGCATTTT
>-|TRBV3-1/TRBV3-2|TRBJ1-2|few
CASSLGGSYGYTF
TGTGCCAGCAGCCTTGGCGGGAGCTATGGCTACACCTTC
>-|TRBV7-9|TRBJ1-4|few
CASSLGYRADEKLFF
TGTGCCAGCAGCTTAGGATACAGGGCTGACGAAAAACTGTTTTTT
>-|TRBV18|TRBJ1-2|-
CASSSDRKNYGYTF
TGTGCCAGCTCATCAGACAGGAAAAACTATGGCTACACCTTC
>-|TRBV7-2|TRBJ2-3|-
CASSPLGSTDTQYF
TGTGCCAGCAGCCCCCTAGGTTCCACAGATACGCAGTATTTT
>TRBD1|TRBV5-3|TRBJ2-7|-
CARSWDRVSTSYEQYF
TGTGCCAGAAGCTGGGACAGGGTTTCTACGTCCTACGAGCAGTACTTC
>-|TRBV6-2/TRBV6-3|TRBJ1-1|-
CASSLTGEAFF
TGTGCCAGCAGTTTAACGGGCGAAGCTTTCTTT
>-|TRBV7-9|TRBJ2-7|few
CASSPAWTATYEQYF
TGTGCCAGCAGCCCGGCGTGGACAGCAACCTACGAGCAGTACTTC
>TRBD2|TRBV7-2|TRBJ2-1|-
CASSSVAGAYNEQFF
TGTGCCAGCAGCTCAGTAGCGGGGGCCTACAATGAGCAGTTCTTC
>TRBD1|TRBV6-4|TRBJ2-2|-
CASSEQGAGGELFF
TGTGCCAGCAGTGAACAGGGGGCTGGCGGGGAGCTGTTTTTT
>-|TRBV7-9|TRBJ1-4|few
CASSSRGSSNEKLFF
TGTGCCAGCAGCTCCCGCGGCAGTTCTAATGAAAAACTGTTTTTT